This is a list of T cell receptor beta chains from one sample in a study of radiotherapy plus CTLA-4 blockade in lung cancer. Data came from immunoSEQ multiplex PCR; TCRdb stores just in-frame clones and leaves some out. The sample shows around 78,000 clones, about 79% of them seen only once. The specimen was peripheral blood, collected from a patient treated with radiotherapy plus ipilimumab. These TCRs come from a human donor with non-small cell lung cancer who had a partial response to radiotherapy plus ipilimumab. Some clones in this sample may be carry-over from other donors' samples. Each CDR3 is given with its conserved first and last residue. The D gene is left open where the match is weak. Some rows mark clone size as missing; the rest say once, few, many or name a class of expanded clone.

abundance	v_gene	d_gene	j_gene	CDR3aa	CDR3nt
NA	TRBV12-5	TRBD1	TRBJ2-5	CASGKPTGQFQETQYF	TGTGCTAGTGGCAAACCGACAGGGCAATTCCAAGAGACCCAGTACTTC
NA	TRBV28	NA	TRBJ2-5	CASSFRQETQYF	TGTGCCAGCAGTTTCAGACAAGAGACCCAGTACTTC
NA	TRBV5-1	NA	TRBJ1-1	CASSLFGDLNTEAFF	TGCGCCAGCAGCTTGTTTGGAGACCTTAACACTGAAGCTTTCTTT
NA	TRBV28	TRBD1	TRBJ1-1	CASSSGQLNTEAFF	TGTGCCAGCAGTTCGGGACAGCTGAACACTGAAGCTTTCTTT
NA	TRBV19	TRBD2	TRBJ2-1	CASSQGVLAGVPNEQFF	TGTGCCAGTAGTCAAGGGGTACTAGCGGGGGTACCCAATGAGCAGTTCTTC
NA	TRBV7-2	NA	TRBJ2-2	CASSPQIRDTGELFF	TGTGCCAGCAGCCCGCAAATTCGCGACACCGGGGAGCTGTTTTTT
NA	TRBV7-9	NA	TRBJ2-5	CASSRPSVTVEQYF	TGTGCCAGCAGCCGACCCTCAGTGACAGTTGAGCAGTACTTC
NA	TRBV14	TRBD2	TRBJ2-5	CASSQTSGQETQYF	TGTGCCAGCAGCCAAACTAGCGGCCAAGAGACCCAGTACTTC
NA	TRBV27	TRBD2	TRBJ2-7	CASSSYRTSGGDYEQYF	TGTGCCAGCAGTTCATACCGGACTAGCGGGGGGGATTACGAGCAGTACTTC
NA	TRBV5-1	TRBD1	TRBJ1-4	CASSWGQGSEKLFF	TGCGCCAGCAGCTGGGGACAGGGGAGTGAAAAACTGTTTTTT
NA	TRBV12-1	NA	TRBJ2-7	CASSAGLAGLSYEQYF	TGTGCCAGCAGCGCGGGACTAGCGGGACTATCCTACGAGCAGTACTTC
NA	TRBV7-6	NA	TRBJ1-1	CASSPPGSNTEAFF	TGTGCCAGCAGCCCCCCGGGAAGTAACACTGAAGCTTTCTTT
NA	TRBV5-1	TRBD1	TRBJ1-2	CASQNTGEDGYTF	TGCGCCAGCCAGAATACAGGGGAGGATGGCTACACCTTC
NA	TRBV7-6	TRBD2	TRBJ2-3	CASSSGGWADTDTQYF	TGTGCCAGCAGCTCGGGGGGTTGGGCCGACACAGATACGCAGTATTTT
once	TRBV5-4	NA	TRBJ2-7	CASSPYRGLHEQYF	TGTGCCAGCAGCCCATACAGGGGACTGCACGAGCAGTACTTC
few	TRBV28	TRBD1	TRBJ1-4	CASSSQTGGYELFF	TGTGCCAGCAGTTCCCAAACAGGGGGATATGAACTGTTTTTT